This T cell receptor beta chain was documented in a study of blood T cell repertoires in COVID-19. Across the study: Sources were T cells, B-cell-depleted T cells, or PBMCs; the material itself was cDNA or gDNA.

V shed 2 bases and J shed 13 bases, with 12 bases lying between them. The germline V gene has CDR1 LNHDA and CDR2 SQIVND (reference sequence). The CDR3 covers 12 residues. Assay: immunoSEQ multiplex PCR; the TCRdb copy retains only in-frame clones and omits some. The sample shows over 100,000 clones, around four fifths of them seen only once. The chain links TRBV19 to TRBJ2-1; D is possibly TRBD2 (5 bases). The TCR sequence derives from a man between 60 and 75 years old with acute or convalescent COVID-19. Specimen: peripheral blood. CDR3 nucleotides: TGTGCCAGTAGTATAAACCGGGATGGCCAGTTCTTC. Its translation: CASSINRDGQFF.